Detailed here is one T cell receptor (beta chain). Its specificity is not known. Patients included in sequencing had previously demonstrated CD8+CD57+ cell expansion by flow cytometry. Everyone among the patients had severe acquired aplastic anemia. None of the patients had been given any therapy when their blood was sampled. The sample comes from a study of CD8+CD57+ T cells in acquired aplastic anemia. At the level of the study: An average of roughly 3 ug of DNA was obtained from sorted CD4+ and CD8+ cells. Regarding the study as a whole: Patient and control CD8+ Simpson's diversity was not significantly different.

Genomic DNA constituted the template upon which TCR beta VDJ and CDR3 profiling was performed. From the reads, TCRdb called clonotypes with MiXCR, one entry per CDR3 protein. In the table there are 200,000 or so distinct CDR3 sequences, 40% to 55% of which are singletons. This CDR3 has 12 residues. V gave up 5 bases and J gave up 5 bases, with 8 bases separating them. The germline CDR1 and CDR2 sequences are KGHDR and SFDVKD. The chain is built from TRBV24-1 and TRBJ1-1; D is ambiguous. This clonotype originated in a human donor with aplastic anemia. Specimen: sorted CD4+, CD8+, or CD8+CD57+ T cells (not recorded which) from PBMCs. CDR3 bases: TGTGCCACCAGTGCTGGGCAGACTGAAGCTTTCTTT. This encodes CATSAGQTEAFF.